These 23 T cell receptor beta chains originate from one sample sequenced in a study of blood T cell repertoires in COVID-19. The assay was immunoSEQ multiplex PCR, and TCRdb's table has in-frame clones only and misses some. The data hold 170,000 or so clones, with 86% observed a single time. What was sequenced was peripheral blood. These receptors originate from a middle-aged man with active or convalescent COVID-19.

The chain recombines TRBV30 with TRBJ1-2, with 8 bases aligning to TRBD1. Trimming cost V 2 bases and J 6 bases; bases outside gene matches: 8. The germline V gene has CDR1 GTSNPN and CDR2 SVGIG (reference sequence). The CDR3 consists of 14 residues. This CDR3 is CAWSYVGQGNGYTF. CDR3 nucleotide sequence: TGTGCCTGGAGTTATGTCGGACAGGGCAATGGCTACACCTTC. The full variable domain, with the rest looked up from reference TRBV30 and TRBJ1-2, is SQTIHQWPATLVQPVGSPLSLECTVEGTSNPNLYWYRQAAGRGLQLLFYSVGIGQISSEVPQNLSASRPQDRQFILSSKKLLLSDSGFYLCAWSYVGQGNGYTFGSGTRLTVV.

The sample holds a few counts of this clone. The chain uses TRBV5-5 and TRBJ1-1; D is undetermined. The CDR3 consists of 12 residues. V lost 2 bases and J 6 bases, leaving 8 bases between the germline ends. From germline, CDR1 is SGHKS and CDR2 YYEKEE (reference sequence). CDR3 in DNA: TGTGCCAGCAGCTTTTTGTATCCTGAAGCTTTCTTT. Its protein product is CASSFLYPEAFF. The variable domain in full, completed from reference TRBV5-5 and TRBJ1-1, reads DAGVTQSPTHLIKTRGQQVTLRCSPISGHKSVSWYQQVLGQGPQFIFQYYEKEERGRGNFPDRFSARQFPNYSSELNVNALLLGDSALYLCASSFLYPEAFFGQGTRLTVV.

CDR3 in DNA: TGTGCCAGCAGCCGAGGGACTACCGAAGAGCAGTTCTTC. As protein: CASSRGTTEEQFF. The chain has TRBV4-2 and TRBJ2-1, with 7 bases aligning to TRBD2. J was trimmed by 10 bases and V by 4 bases; bases with no gene match: 7. Germline CDR1 and CDR2: LGHNA and YNFKEQ. CDR3 length: 13 residues.

The rearrangement links TRBV5-1 to TRBJ2-2, with 9 bases lining up with TRBD2. The trim removed 1 base at V and 3 bases at J, leaving 4 bases unmatched. The germline V gene has CDR1 SGHRS and CDR2 YFSETQ. This CDR3 spans 16 amino acids. The CDR3 region is CASSLLAGVYTGELFF. Written as DNA, the CDR3 is TGCGCCAGCAGCTTGTTAGCGGGGGTTTACACCGGGGAGCTGTTTTTT.

The chain links TRBV4-2 to TRBJ2-3; 7 nucleotides match TRBD2. V was pared by 3 bases and J by 2 bases, with 8 bases of the junction left unmatched. This CDR3 is 16 amino acids long. Per the germline V gene, CDR1 is LGHNA and CDR2 is YNFKEQ. Here the CDR3 DNA reads TGTGCCAGCAGCCACCTACCTCTAGCGGCCACAGATACGCAGTATTTT. It codes for CASSHLPLAATDTQYF.

In this sample, this clone turned up a few times. This rearrangement joins TRBV5-1 to TRBJ1-1, with unresolved D. Germline CDR1 reads SGHRS; CDR2 reads YFSETQ. Trimming shortened V by 1 base and J by 1 base, and 11 bases separated the two germline ends. CDR3 length: 15 amino acids. CDR3 loop: CASSLTTSKNTEAFF. The CDR3 DNA is TGCGCCAGCAGCTTGACGACAAGCAAGAACACTGAAGCTTTCTTT.

The chain has TRBV11-3 and TRBJ1-6, with D unresolved. Germline-derived CDR1 and CDR2 are SGHNT and YENEEA. The CDR3 is made up of 14 amino acids. V dropped 2 bases and J dropped 3 bases, with 5 bases sitting between them. CDR3 in amino acids: CASSLRDYNSPLHF. CDR3 nucleotides: TGTGCCAGCAGCTTACGGGACTATAATTCACCCCTCCACTTT.

V and J are TRBV6-5 and TRBJ2-3; 10 bases are a match to TRBD2. Trimming removed 7 bases from V and 5 bases from J; junction bases left unmatched: 6. Germline loops: CDR1 MNHEY, CDR2 SVGAGI. CDR3 length equals 14 residues. CDR3: CASITSGVGDTQYF. In nucleotides, the CDR3 is TGTGCCAGCATAACTAGCGGGGTCGGAGATACGCAGTATTTT.

The chain recombines TRBV6-5 with TRBJ1-6; 9 nucleotides agree with TRBD1. Germline lookup yields CDR1 MNHEY and CDR2 SVGAGI. The CDR3 loop spans 14 amino acids. V dropped 6 bases and J dropped 8; count of bases not matched to a gene: 5. DNA of the CDR3: TGTGCCAGCAGGCCGGGACAGGGATATTCACCCCTCCACTTT. The encoded protein is CASRPGQGYSPLHF.

V is TRBV11-1 and J is TRBJ2-5, with 7 bases identical to TRBD1. The CDR3 has 14 amino acids. J gave up 3 bases and V 2 bases, and 3 bases lay outside the gene matches. Germline V gene lookup returns CDR1 SGHAT and CDR2 FQDESV (reference sequence). This chain's CDR3 is CASSLFTGEETQYF. CDR3 nucleotide sequence: TGTGCCAGCAGCTTATTTACAGGGGAAGAGACCCAGTACTTC.

The chain carries TRBV4-1 and TRBJ1-1, with D perhaps matching TRBD1 (5 bases). CDR3 length: 13 residues. In germline, CDR1 is MGHRA, CDR2 YSYEKL. With 0 bases removed from V and 5 bases from J, the gap between germline ends came to 7 bases. For the CDR3, the DNA is TGCGCCAGCAGCCAAGAGGGGGGTACTGAAGCTTTCTTT. Amino acids: CASSQEGGTEAFF.

This sequence joins TRBV5-1 and TRBJ1-2; 8 bases fit TRBD1. The CDR3 is made up of 15 amino acids. With V trimmed by 4 bases and J by 1 base, 6 bases remained unmatched. Germline values: CDR1 SGHRS, CDR2 YFSETQ. The CDR3 DNA is TGCGCCAGCAGCCCGGGGACAGGCTATAACTATGGCTACACCTTC. Residues: CASSPGTGYNYGYTF. The full variable domain, its missing parts supplied by reference TRBV5-1 and TRBJ1-2, is KAGVTQTPRYLIKTRGQQVTLSCSPISGHRSVSWYQQTPGQGLQFLFEYFSETQRNKGNFPGRFSGRQFSNSRSEMNVSTLELGDSALYLCASSPGTGYNYGYTFGSGTRLTVV.

The chain joins TRBV24-1 to TRBJ2-1, with TRBD2 matching 8 bases. The CDR3 runs to 17 residues. Germline CDR1 reads KGHDR; CDR2 reads SFDVKD. V shed 1 base and J 0 bases; nucleotides not matched to a gene: 4. The CDR3 DNA reads as TGTGCCACCAGTGATTTCGGCGGGGGGAGCTCCTACAATGAGCAGTTCTTC. Its translation is CATSDFGGGSSYNEQFF.

A single count supports this clone. This rearrangement joins TRBV3-1 (or the pseudogene TRBV3-2) to TRBJ2-1, with 8 bases aligning to TRBD1. The V gene end was trimmed by 1 base and the J gene end by 9 bases; junction bases not matched to a gene: 5. CDR1 and CDR2 (germline): LGHDT, YNNKEL (reference sequence). The CDR3 has 14 residues. The CDR3, as DNA: TGTGCCAGCAGCCAAGGCAGGGGGCCGGGTGAGCAGTTCTTC. Its translation is CASSQGRGPGEQFF.

The chain combines TRBV28 with TRBJ1-2; D is possibly TRBD1 (5 bases). The germline V and J ends were trimmed by 10 bases and 7 bases, with 10 bases remaining between them. Germline loops: CDR1 MDHEN, CDR2 SYDVKM. This CDR3 is 10 amino acids long. The DNA of the CDR3 is TGTGCCACCAGGACATTTGGCTACACCTTC. Translated: CATRTFGYTF.

The rearrangement uses TRBV11-2 and TRBJ2-5, with 10 bases identical to TRBD2. Germline V gene lookup returns CDR1 SGHAT and CDR2 FQNNGV. The CDR3 has 17 amino acids. V trimming: 5 bases; J trimming: 2 bases; junction bases outside the gene matches: 11. As DNA, the CDR3 is TGTGCCAGCAGCCCTCAGCCCGGACTAGCGGATCAAGAGACCCAGTACTTC. Translating it yields CASSPQPGLADQETQYF.

The J gene is TRBJ2-6, the V gene TRBV27; D is possibly TRBD1 (5 bases). The germline CDR1 and CDR2 sequences are MNHEY and SMNVEV (reference sequence). The CDR3 spans 15 residues. Trimming pared 4 bases from V and 1 base from J, leaving 8 bases between. For the CDR3, the DNA is TGTGCCAGCAGTTCCCCAGGGTCTGGGGCCAACGTCCTGACTTTC. Translated: CASSSPGSGANVLTF.

This clone was observed a handful of times. The chain uses TRBV27 and TRBJ2-4; 10 nucleotides match TRBD1. The CDR3 covers 17 residues. V trimming: 6 bases; J trimming: 1 base; junction bases outside the gene matches: 9. Germline V gene data show CDR1 as MNHEY and CDR2 as SMNVEV (reference sequence). The CDR3 nucleotides read TGTGCCAGCAGCCAATTACCGGGACAGGGGGCCAAAAACATTCAGTACTTC. This codes for CASSQLPGQGAKNIQYF.

This clone was recorded once. The J gene is TRBJ1-5, the V gene TRBV7-9, with 9 bases identical to TRBD1. The CDR3 totals 16 residues. CDR1 and CDR2 (germline): SEHNR, FQNEAQ (reference sequence). Trimming removed 3 bases from V and 3 bases from J; junction bases left unmatched: 6. The DNA for the CDR3 is TGTGCCAGCAGCTTTGGGACAGGGAGTACCAATCAGCCCCAGCATTTT. Its translation is CASSFGTGSTNQPQHF.

V usage is TRBV10-3 and J usage is TRBJ2-3, with D perhaps matching TRBD2 (6 bases). Trimming cost V 0 bases and J 0 bases, with 10 bases left between them. The germline V gene has CDR1 ENHRY and CDR2 SYGVKD. This CDR3 spans 16 amino acids. The CDR3 sequence: CAISESTRGSTDTQYF. The DNA for the CDR3 is TGTGCCATCAGTGAGTCGACTCGGGGGAGCACAGATACGCAGTATTTT.

This clone was observed a single time. J is TRBJ2-1 and V is TRBV25-1, with 7 bases that match TRBD2. V was pared by 7 bases and J by 3 bases, with 6 bases of the junction left unmatched. This CDR3 comprises 14 residues. Germline values: CDR1 MGHDK, CDR2 SYGVNS. CDR3 residues: CASKSGGNYNEQFF. CDR3 sequence (DNA): TGTGCCAGCAAATCCGGGGGGAACTACAATGAGCAGTTCTTC.

The J gene is TRBJ2-7, the V gene TRBV6-6; 8 nucleotides agree with TRBD1. V shed 4 bases, J shed 4 bases, and the junction held 6 bases outside the gene matches. The CDR3 covers 14 residues. The germline V gene encodes CDR1 MNHNY and CDR2 SVGAGI (reference sequence). DNA for the CDR3: TGTGCCAGCAGTTCAAGGACAGGGAGGTACGAGCAGTACTTC. Translating gives CASSSRTGRYEQYF.

This chain links TRBV30 with TRBJ1-1, with 7 bases aligning to TRBD1. Germline lookup yields CDR1 GTSNPN and CDR2 SVGIG (reference sequence). The CDR3 loop spans 13 amino acids. With 6 bases clipped from V and 4 bases from J, the junction kept 8 bases outside the gene matches. Written as DNA, the CDR3 is TGTGCCTGCACGGGAGGGGGCGGCACTGAAGCTTTCTTT. This gives the protein CACTGGGGTEAFF.